These 21 T cell receptor beta chains were all obtained from the same sample, sequenced in a study of T-cell memory formation after mild COVID-19. TCRdb analysed the 5' RACE reads with MiXCR anew, one entry per CDR3 protein. The sample has some 290,000 distinct CDR3 sequences, around 15% seen once. Sequenced input: PBMCs or a T cell subset sorted from them (not recorded which). The receptor source for this set is a man younger than 35 who had mild COVID-19 (a few samples of this study predate the infection). Cell type and time point are not known.

The rearrangement uses TRBV4-1 and TRBJ1-5; 8 bases line up with TRBD1. Germline-derived CDR1 and CDR2 are MGHRA and YSYEKL. CDR3 length equals 15 residues. The J segment lost 7 bases and the V segment lost 4 bases, leaving 9 bases of the junction unmatched. This chain's CDR3 is CASSRQGLPSQPQHF. The CDR3 DNA is TGCGCCAGCAGCCGACAGGGGCTTCCAAGCCAGCCCCAGCATTTT.

The chain uses TRBV7-9 and TRBJ2-2; unclear D gene. The CDR3 covers 16 residues. Germline V gives CDR1 SEHNR, CDR2 FQNEAQ (reference sequence). Between the trimmed V and J ends, which lost 5 bases and 2 bases, there was a span of 15 bases. The CDR3 sequence: CASSPTQDQNTGELFF. The DNA for the CDR3 is TGTGCCAGCAGCCCGACCCAGGACCAAAACACCGGGGAGCTGTTTTTT.

This clonotype was detected a few times. This chain links TRBV28 with TRBJ1-5, with D possibly matching TRBD1 (5 bases). Trimming left V 3 bases short and J 6 bases short, with 12 bases between. The CDR3 sequence is 14 residues long. CDR1 MDHEN and CDR2 SYDVKM come from the germline V gene. CDR3 sequence reads: CASSFGGGTQPQHF. CDR3 nucleotide sequence: TGTGCCAGCAGTTTTGGGGGGGGAACTCAGCCCCAGCATTTT.

This clonotype was seen a few times. The V and J genes are TRBV12-3 or TRBV12-4 and TRBJ1-6; possibly TRBD1 for D (5 bases). This CDR3 contains 12 residues. V was trimmed by 2 bases and J by 14 bases, leaving 10 bases between them. The CDR3 region is CASSLQGSTLHF. CDR3 DNA: TGTGCCAGCAGTTTACAGGGATCCACCCTCCACTTT.

CDR3 in DNA: TGCAGCGGATCCGATCCAGGCTCTGGAAACACCATATATTTT. It codes for CSGSDPGSGNTIYF. The V gene is TRBV29-1, the J gene TRBJ1-3; D gene uncertain. The V end lost 7 bases, the J end lost 0 bases, and 13 bases lay between the germline ends. The CDR3 length is 14 residues. Germline V gene data show CDR1 as SQVTM and CDR2 as ANQGSEA.

This clonotype has just a few counts. In DNA form, the CDR3 reads TGTGCCAGCAGTTACACCTCGGCACTCAATTACGAGCAGTACTTC. Its translation is CASSYTSALNYEQYF. The rearrangement uses TRBV6-5 and TRBJ2-7; D is uncertain. CDR1 is MNHEY, CDR2 SVGAGI, per germline. This CDR3 is 15 amino acids long. Trimming took 2 bases from V and 4 from J, leaving 15 bases between them.

In its sample, this clonotype was seen a few times. This chain joins TRBV12-3 or TRBV12-4 and TRBJ1-1; D is unresolved. This CDR3 is built from 13 residues. V lost 4 bases and J lost 6, with 12 bases in between. The CDR3 loop is CASSSRAKAEAFF. CDR3 bases: TGTGCCAGCAGTTCGAGGGCGAAGGCTGAAGCTTTCTTT.

This clonotype appeared a few times. The chain combines TRBV12-3 or TRBV12-4 with TRBJ1-5; D unresolved. There are 16 residues in the CDR3. Between the trimmed V and J ends, which lost 1 base and 0 bases, there was a span of 10 bases. The CDR3 spells CASSLESGFSNQPQHF. DNA for the CDR3: TGTGCCAGCAGTTTAGAGTCGGGATTTAGCAATCAGCCCCAGCATTTT.

This clonotype was counted a few times. This chain uses TRBV5-1 with TRBJ2-3; D remains ambiguous. The ends were cut back, 4 bases at V and 7 bases at J, with 13 bases in the middle. Germline CDR1 is SGHRS and CDR2 is YFSETQ. This CDR3 has 13 residues. The CDR3 DNA is TGCGCCAGCAGCATCGGGCCACGCAATACGCAGTATTTT. Translating gives CASSIGPRNTQYF.

J is TRBJ2-7 and V is TRBV20-1, with D uncertain. This CDR3 is built from 11 residues. The germline V gene encodes CDR1 DFQATT and CDR2 SNEGSKA (reference sequence). The V end lost 3 bases, the J end lost 0 bases, and 3 bases lay between the germline ends. The CDR3 here is CSASDSYEQYV. In DNA form, the CDR3 reads TGCAGTGCTAGCGACTCCTACGAGCAGTACGTC.

V gene TRBV27 combines with J gene TRBJ2-1, with a possible D match to TRBD1 (6 bases). Germline V gene lookup returns CDR1 MNHEY and CDR2 SMNVEV (reference sequence). V lost 8 bases and J 9 bases, leaving 11 bases between the germline ends. The CDR3 loop spans 11 amino acids. CDR3 protein: CASLLGAEQFF. DNA for the CDR3: TGTGCCAGCCTGTTGGGGGCTGAGCAGTTCTTC.

With respect to this clonotype: This may come from a read error, since a much larger clone is one base off. The chain links TRBV20-1 to TRBJ1-1; D unresolved. Germline lookup yields CDR1 DFQATT and CDR2 SNEGSKA (reference sequence). The CDR3 runs to 11 residues. The CDR3 nucleotides read TGCAGTGCTAGCAGGAACACTGAAGATTTCTTT. Protein: CSASRNTEDFF.

This clonotype was picked up a small number of times. This chain links TRBV6-6 with TRBJ2-5; a weak D match, TRBD2 (7 bases). V was cut by 11 bases and J by 5 bases, with 18 bases left in between. The CDR3 spans 13 residues. CDR1 MNHNY and CDR2 SVGAGI come from the germline V gene (reference sequence). CDR3: CAEQEGGGETQYF. DNA of the CDR3: TGTGCCGAGCAAGAAGGGGGGGGCGAGACCCAGTACTTC.

The chain is built from TRBV6-2 or TRBV6-3 and TRBJ2-7; 7 positions match TRBD2. Germline lookup yields CDR1 MNHEY and CDR2 SVGEGT. This CDR3 contains 13 residues. Trimming took 8 bases from V and 2 from J; bases not matched to a gene: 6. This CDR3 is CASQYAGAYEQYV. In DNA form, the CDR3 reads TGTGCCAGCCAATACGCGGGGGCCTACGAGCAGTACGTC.

Many counts were recorded for this clonotype. This chain uses TRBV4-3 with TRBJ1-1, with no clear D. The CDR3 loop spans 13 amino acids. The V end was cut by 1 base, the J end by 1 base, with 4 bases between. Germline V CDR1 and CDR2: LGHNA, YSLEER. The CDR3 DNA reads as TGCGCCAGCAGCCAAGCCGGGAACACTGAAGCTTTCTTT. Protein product: CASSQAGNTEAFF.

This clonotype was counted ten times or more. The V and J genes are TRBV4-1 and TRBJ1-6; the D is unclear. V lost 1 base, J lost 9 bases, and 13 bases lay in between. Germline V CDR1 and CDR2: MGHRA, YSYEKL. The CDR3 spans 15 residues. The CDR3 coding sequence is TGCGCCAGCAGCCAAGGGCCTCGGGGTCCTTCACCCCTCCACTTT. This sequence encodes CASSQGPRGPSPLHF.

The rearrangement links TRBV5-4 to TRBJ1-1; 9 bases map to TRBD1. Losses at the gene ends were 1 base for V and 11 bases for J; bases not matched to a gene: 9. CDR1 is SGHNT, CDR2 YYREEE, per germline (reference sequence). The CDR3 has 14 amino acids. The CDR3 DNA reads TGTGCCAGCAGCTTGCGGGACAGGGCGTTAGACGCTTTCTTT. Translating gives CASSLRDRALDAFF. Supplemented by reference TRBV5-4 and TRBJ1-1, the full variable domain reads ETGVTQSPTHLIKTRGQQVTLRCSSQSGHNTVSWYQQALGQGPQFIFQYYREEENGRGNFPPRFSGLQFPNYSSELNVNALELDDSALYLCASSLRDRALDAFFGQGTRLTVV.

Details on this clonotype: This CDR3 fails to terminate in the conserved phenylalanine or tryptophan, so it likely reflects a read error. The limits of the CDR3 on the DNA are not certain, so only TCRdb's listed CDR3 is given. The genes are TRBV10-3 and TRBJ2-3; TRBD2 is the table's D call and was not checked against the DNA. CDR1 is ENHRY, CDR2 SYGVKD, per germline. The CDR3 numbers 19 amino acids, ends counted. CDR3 amino acids: CATTSAVKSSSTGSRRMTS.

This clonotype was counted between two and nine times. The gene calls are TRBV7-6 and TRBJ2-5; TRBD2 might be the D (6 bases). CDR3 length equals 12 residues. V lost 5 bases and J lost 5, with 9 bases in between. The germline gives CDR1 SGHVS, CDR2 FNYEAQ. The CDR3 nucleotides read TGTGCCAGCAGCCACGCGGGGGAGACCCAGTACTTC. Protein product: CASSHAGETQYF.

Ten or more counts support this clonotype. This sequence joins TRBV4-3 and TRBJ1-6; 7 bases are shared with TRBD1. Germline V gives CDR1 LGHNA, CDR2 YSLEER. The CDR3 extends over 14 amino acids. After removal of 5 bases from V and 10 bases from J, the junction contained 8 bases not matched to a gene. The CDR3 here is CASSETGRGSPLHF. The DNA for the CDR3 is TGCGCCAGCAGCGAGACAGGGCGGGGATCACCCCTCCACTTT.

The CDR3 spells CSVEDQRGYNEQFF. The CDR3 bases are TGCAGCGTTGAAGATCAGCGGGGATACAATGAGCAGTTCTTC. The chain is built from TRBV29-1 and TRBJ2-1; 7 nucleotides align to TRBD2. This CDR3 contains 14 residues. The germline V gene has CDR1 SQVTM and CDR2 ANQGSEA. The junction had 3 bases not matched to a gene; V was cut back by 0 bases and J by 4 bases.